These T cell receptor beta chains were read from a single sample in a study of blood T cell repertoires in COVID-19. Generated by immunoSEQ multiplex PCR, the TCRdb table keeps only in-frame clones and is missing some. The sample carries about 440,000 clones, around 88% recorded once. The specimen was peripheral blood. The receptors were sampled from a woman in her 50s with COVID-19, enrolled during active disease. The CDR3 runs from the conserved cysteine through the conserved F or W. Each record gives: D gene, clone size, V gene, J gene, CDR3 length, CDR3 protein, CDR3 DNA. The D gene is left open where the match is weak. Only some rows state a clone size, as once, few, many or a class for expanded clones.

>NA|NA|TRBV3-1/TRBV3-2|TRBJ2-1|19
CASSQVGQGLKIRDNEQFF
TGTGCCAGCAGCCAAGTTGGACAGGGACTAAAGATTCGGGACAATGAGCAGTTCTTC
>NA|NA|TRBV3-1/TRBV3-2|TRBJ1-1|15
CASSQGRTYNTEAFF
TGTGCCAGCAGCCAGGGCAGGACTTATAACACTGAAGCTTTCTTT
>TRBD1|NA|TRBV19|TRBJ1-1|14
CASSTPGGTTEAFF
TGTGCCAGTAGTACCCCAGGGGGCACCACTGAAGCTTTCTTT
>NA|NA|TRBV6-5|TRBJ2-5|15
CASSYSRGAQETQYF
TGTGCCAGCAGTTACTCCCGGGGGGCCCAAGAGACCCAGTACTTC
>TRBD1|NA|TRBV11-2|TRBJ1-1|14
CASSLWDSRAEAFF
TGTGCCAGCAGCCTCTGGGACAGCAGGGCTGAAGCTTTCTTT
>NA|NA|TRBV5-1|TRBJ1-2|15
CASSLVGSRGYGYTF
TGCGCCAGCAGCTTGGTAGGCTCAAGGGGATATGGCTACACCTTC
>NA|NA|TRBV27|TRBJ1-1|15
CASSLYGSEGSEAFF
TGTGCCAGCAGTTTATATGGTTCTGAGGGCTCTGAAGCTTTCTTT
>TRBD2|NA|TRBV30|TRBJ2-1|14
CAWSVAGVYNEQFF
TGTGCCTGGAGTGTAGCGGGGGTATACAATGAGCAGTTCTTC
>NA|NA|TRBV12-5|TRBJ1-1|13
CASGPLTGAEAFF
TGTGCTAGTGGTCCACTAACAGGTGCTGAAGCTTTCTTT
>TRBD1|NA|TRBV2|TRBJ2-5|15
CASSGDRGPSKTQYF
TGTGCCAGCAGTGGAGACAGGGGACCCTCGAAGACCCAGTACTTC
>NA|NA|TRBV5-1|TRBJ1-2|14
CASSFETGGYGYTF
TGCGCCAGCAGCTTCGAAACCGGAGGCTATGGCTACACCTTC
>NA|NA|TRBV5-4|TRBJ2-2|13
CASSPSMSGELFF
TGTGCCAGCAGCCCGTCGATGAGCGGGGAGCTGTTTTTT
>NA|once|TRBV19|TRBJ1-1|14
CASSVQGIGTEAFF
TGTGCCAGTAGCGTACAGGGTATCGGCACTGAAGCTTTCTTT
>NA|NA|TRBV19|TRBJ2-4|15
CASSINPLAKNIQYF
TGTGCCAGTAGTATTAATCCACTAGCCAAAAACATTCAGTACTTC
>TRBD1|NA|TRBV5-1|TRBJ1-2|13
CASSLGDRTSYTF
TGCGCCAGCAGCTTGGGGGACAGGACTTCCTACACCTTC
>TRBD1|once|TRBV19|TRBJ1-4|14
CASTPGQGAGKLFF
TGTGCCAGTACCCCTGGACAGGGGGCAGGAAAACTGTTTTTT
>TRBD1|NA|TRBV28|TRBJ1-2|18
CASSLGMAGGGGNYGYTF
TGTGCCAGCAGTTTAGGGATGGCAGGGGGCGGAGGTAACTATGGCTACACCTTC
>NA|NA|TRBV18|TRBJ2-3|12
CASAQGGDTQYF
TGTGCCAGCGCCCAGGGGGGAGATACGCAGTATTTT
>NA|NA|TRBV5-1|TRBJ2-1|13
CASSPDGNNEQFF
TGCGCCAGCAGTCCGGACGGGAACAATGAGCAGTTCTTC
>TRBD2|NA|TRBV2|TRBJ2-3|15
CASSDARTSGNTQYF
TGTGCCAGCAGTGATGCTCGGACTAGCGGGAATACGCAGTATTTT
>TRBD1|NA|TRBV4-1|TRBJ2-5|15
CASSHSGTGGETQYF
TGCGCCAGCAGCCATTCCGGGACAGGGGGGGAGACCCAGTACTTC
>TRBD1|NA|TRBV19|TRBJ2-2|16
CASSTQGAPNTGELFF
TGTGCCAGTAGTACACAGGGGGCTCCTAACACCGGGGAGCTGTTTTTT
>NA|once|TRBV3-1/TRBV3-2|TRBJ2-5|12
CASSLHGETQYF
TGTGCCAGCAGCCTCCACGGGGAGACCCAGTACTTC
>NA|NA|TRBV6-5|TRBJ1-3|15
CASIPDSSSGNTIYF
TGTGCCAGCATTCCGGACTCCAGCTCTGGAAACACCATATATTTT
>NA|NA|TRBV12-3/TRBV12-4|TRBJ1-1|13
CASSLRGNTEAFF
TGTGCCAGCAGTTTACGGGGGAACACTGAAGCTTTCTTT
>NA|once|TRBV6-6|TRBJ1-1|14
CASSYSAVGTEAFF
TGTGCCAGCAGTTACTCCGCGGTGGGTACTGAAGCTTTCTTT
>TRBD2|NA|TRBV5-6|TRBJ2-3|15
CASSFQRGIIDTQYF
TGTGCCAGCAGCTTCCAGCGGGGGATCATAGATACGCAGTATTTT
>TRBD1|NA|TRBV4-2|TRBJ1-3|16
CASSQPAGTGGNTIYF
TGTGCCAGCAGCCAGCCCGCGGGGACAGGCGGAAACACCATATATTTT
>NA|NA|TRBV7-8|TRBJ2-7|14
CASSLGGGFYEQYF
TGTGCCAGCAGCTTAGGTGGAGGGTTCTACGAGCAGTACTTC
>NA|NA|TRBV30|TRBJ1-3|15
CAWSATRRGGNTIYF
TGTGCCTGGAGTGCCACGAGGAGGGGCGGAAACACCATATATTTT
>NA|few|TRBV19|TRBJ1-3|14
CASSIGLRGNTIYF
TGTGCCAGTAGTATCGGGCTCCGAGGGAACACCATATATTTT
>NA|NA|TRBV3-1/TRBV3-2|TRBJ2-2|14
CASSQVTSTGELFF
TGTGCCAGCAGCCAAGTGACAAGCACCGGGGAGCTGTTTTTT
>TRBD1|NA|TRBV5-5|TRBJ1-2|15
CASIPGTGRGYGYTF
TGTGCCAGCATCCCCGGGACAGGGCGAGGCTATGGCTACACCTTC
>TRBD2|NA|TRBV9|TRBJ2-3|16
CASSVQTSGFPDTQYF
TGTGCCAGCAGCGTCCAGACTAGCGGGTTCCCAGATACGCAGTATTTT
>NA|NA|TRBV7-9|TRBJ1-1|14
CASGGGDTYTEAFF
TGTGCCAGCGGGGGCGGAGACACGTACACTGAAGCTTTCTTT
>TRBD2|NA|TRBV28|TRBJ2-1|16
CASSIATSGAHNEQFF
TGTGCCAGCAGTATCGCGACTAGCGGGGCCCACAATGAGCAGTTCTTC
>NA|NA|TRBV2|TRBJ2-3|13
CASKSGGTDTQYF
TGTGCCAGCAAAAGCGGAGGCACAGATACGCAGTATTTT
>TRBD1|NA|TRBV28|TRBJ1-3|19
CASSLITGTGLLAGNTIYF
TGTGCCAGCAGTTTAATCACCGGGACAGGGTTGTTGGCTGGAAACACCATATATTTT
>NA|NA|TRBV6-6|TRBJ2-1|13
CASSYPRQPEQFF
TGTGCCAGCAGTTACCCAAGACAGCCTGAGCAGTTCTTC
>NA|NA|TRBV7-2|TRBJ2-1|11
CASSPSNEQFF
TGTGCCAGCAGCCCCAGCAATGAGCAGTTCTTC
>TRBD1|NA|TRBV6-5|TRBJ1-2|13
CATTGTEFYGYTF
TGTGCCACCACCGGGACAGAATTCTATGGCTACACCTTC
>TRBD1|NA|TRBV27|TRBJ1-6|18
CASSLTYRHDRANSPLHF
TGTGCCAGCAGTTTAACCTATAGACATGACAGGGCTAATTCACCCCTCCACTTT
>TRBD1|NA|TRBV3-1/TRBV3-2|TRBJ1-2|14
CASSQGTGLGGYTF
TGTGCCAGCAGCCAAGGGACAGGTCTTGGAGGCTACACCTTC
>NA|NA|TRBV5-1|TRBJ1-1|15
CASSLGGQPNTEAFF
TGCGCCAGCAGCTTGGGAGGACAGCCAAACACTGAAGCTTTCTTT
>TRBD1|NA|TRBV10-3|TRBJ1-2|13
CAISGGQGFDYTF
TGTGCCATCAGTGGGGGACAGGGCTTCGACTACACCTTC
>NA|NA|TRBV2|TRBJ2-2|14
CASRGAVNTGELFF
TGTGCCAGCCGTGGGGCTGTGAACACCGGGGAGCTGTTTTTT
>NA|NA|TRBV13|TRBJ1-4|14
CASSLGQGGEKLFF
TGTGCCAGCAGCTTAGGGCAGGGAGGGGAAAAACTGTTTTTT
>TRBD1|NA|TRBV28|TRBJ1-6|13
CASSGTGASPLHF
TGTGCCAGCAGCGGGACAGGGGCTTCACCCCTCCACTTT
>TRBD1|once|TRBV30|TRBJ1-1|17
CAWSTVRGQGADTEAFF
TGTGCCTGGAGTACCGTGAGGGGACAGGGGGCCGACACTGAAGCTTTCTTT
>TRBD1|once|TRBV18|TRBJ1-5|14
CASSPTGVNQAQHF
TGTGCCAGCTCGCCGACAGGGGTTAATCAGGCCCAGCATTTT
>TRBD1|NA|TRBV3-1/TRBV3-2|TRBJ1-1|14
CASSPTGLNTEAFF
TGTGCCAGCAGCCCGACAGGGCTGAACACTGAAGCTTTCTTT